These 29 T cell receptor beta chains originate from one sample sequenced in a study of cytomegalovirus exposure and HLA in healthy donors. The PCR had 60 Vbeta and 13 Jbeta primers. Generated by immunoSEQ multiplex PCR, the TCRdb table keeps only in-frame clones and is missing some. The repertoire holds more than 150,000 clones, with 76% as singletons. Sequenced: PBMCs. These receptors originate from a man between 18 and 35 years old in good health and CMV-seronegative.

About this clone: Compared with germline, one end of the junction differs, possibly owing to a read error. This chain uses TRBV19 with TRBJ2-7; D call uncertain. Per germline, CDR1 LNHDA and CDR2 SQIVND (reference sequence). The CDR3 has 15 amino acids. CDR3 loop: CASRHLGGSSNEQYF. In DNA, the CDR3 is TGTGCCAGTAGGCACCTAGGCGGCAGCTCCAACGAGCAGTACTTC.

This rearrangement joins TRBV5-1 to TRBJ2-3; TRBD2 agrees at 15 bases. CDR3 length: 16 residues. Germline values: CDR1 SGHRS, CDR2 YFSETQ. With V trimmed by 3 bases and J by 9 bases, 8 bases remained unmatched. The CDR3 DNA sequence: TGCGCCAGCAGCTCCGGACTAGCGGGGGGGGTCGGCACGCAGTATTTT. Protein product: CASSSGLAGGVGTQYF.

The V and J genes are TRBV30 and TRBJ1-2, with D perhaps TRBD1 (6 bases). Looked up from germline, CDR1 is GTSNPN and CDR2 is SVGIG (reference sequence). The CDR3 contains 12 residues. V was pared by 2 bases and J by 8 bases, with 12 bases between. CDR3 coding DNA: TGTGCCTGGAGTTTCAACAGGGAGGGCTACACCTTC. Translating it yields CAWSFNREGYTF.

The count of this clone is one. The CDR3 spells CASSPPTGGLAKNIQYF. DNA of the CDR3: TGTGCCAGTAGTCCGCCGACAGGGGGGTTGGCCAAAAACATTCAGTACTTC. The chain links TRBV19 to TRBJ2-4; TRBD1 matches at 9 bases. The CDR3 contains 17 residues. V shed 5 bases and J 1 base; nucleotides not matched to a gene: 9. CDR1 and CDR2 (germline): LNHDA, SQIVND (reference sequence).

In this sample, this clone turned up a few times. The chain joins TRBV30 to TRBJ1-6, with D possibly being TRBD1 (6 bases). This CDR3 region has 14 residues. V was clipped by 0 bases and J by 14 bases, with 17 bases between them. The germline CDR1 and CDR2 sequences are GTSNPN and SVGIG (reference sequence). CDR3 sequence reads: CAWSVSSGAGTLHF. CDR3 nucleotide sequence: TGTGCCTGGAGTGTATCGTCAGGGGCAGGCACCCTCCACTTT.

The rearrangement joins TRBV30 to TRBJ2-1; possible D gene TRBD1, 6 bases. This CDR3 is 15 amino acids long. V dropped 4 bases and J dropped 0 bases, with 13 bases sitting between them. Per the germline V gene, CDR1 is GTSNPN and CDR2 is SVGIG (reference sequence). The CDR3 nucleotides are TGTGCCTGGACTCAGGACAGCAGCTCCTACAATGAGCAGTTCTTC. Translating it yields CAWTQDSSSYNEQFF.

This clone turned up a few times. The rearrangement joins TRBV5-6 to TRBJ1-1; 9 nucleotides agree with TRBD1. The CDR3 runs 17 residues. Germline CDR1 and CDR2: SGHDT and YYEEEE. V trimming: 2 bases; J trimming: 2 bases; junction bases outside the gene matches: 10. This CDR3 reads CASSLRVGTGINTEAFF. The CDR3 DNA reads TGTGCCAGCAGCTTAAGGGTCGGGACAGGGATTAACACTGAAGCTTTCTTT.

This clone appeared a few times. The DNA for the CDR3 is TGCAGCGTTGAAAAAGGGGGACAACTAGTGAACACTGAAGCTTTCTTT. Translation gives CSVEKGGQLVNTEAFF. V usage is TRBV29-1 and J usage is TRBJ1-1; D perhaps matches TRBD1 (6 bases). V was clipped by 2 bases and J by 0 bases, with 16 bases between them. The CDR3 is 16 residues long. Germline V gene sequence: CDR1 SQVTM, CDR2 ANQGSEA.

The genes are TRBV6-5 and TRBJ1-2, with 7 bases fitting TRBD1. The CDR3 consists of 15 residues. Germline loops: CDR1 MNHEY, CDR2 SVGAGI. The V and J ends lost 5 bases and 8 bases, in that order; junction bases with no gene match: 14. CDR3 sequence reads: CASSSNGQAIRGYTF. CDR3 sequence (DNA): TGTGCCAGCAGTAGTAACGGACAGGCGATTAGGGGCTACACCTTC.

This chain connects TRBV30 to TRBJ2-5; D uncertain. The CDR3 consists of 12 residues. V was clipped by 4 bases and J by 3 bases, with 9 bases between them. Germline CDR1 reads GTSNPN; CDR2 reads SVGIG (reference sequence). CDR3 sequence reads: CAWTSVKETQYF. CDR3 DNA: TGTGCCTGGACCTCAGTAAAAGAGACCCAGTACTTC.

The gene calls are TRBV7-8 and TRBJ1-1; 7 nucleotides line up with TRBD1. V was clipped by 5 bases and J by 1 base; unmatched bases: 4. This CDR3 has 14 amino acids. From germline, CDR1 is SGHVS and CDR2 FQNEAQ. The CDR3 bases are TGTGCCAGCAGCCTCGGACAGGCGAACACTGAAGCTTTCTTT. Translating gives CASSLGQANTEAFF.

V gene TRBV15 combines with J gene TRBJ1-5; no firm D call. Germline V CDR1 and CDR2: LNHNV, YYDKDF (reference sequence). Trimming stripped 4 bases from V and 4 bases from J, with 8 bases between. The CDR3 is 13 residues long. As DNA, the CDR3 is TGTGCCACCAGCAAAGATATAAATCAGCCCCAGCATTTT. This codes for CATSKDINQPQHF.

This clone was picked up a small number of times. This sequence joins TRBV7-6 and TRBJ2-1; the D gene is possibly TRBD2 (5 bases). The CDR3 loop spans 14 amino acids. The V gene lost 1 base and the J gene lost 5 bases, with 9 bases spanning the gap. Germline V gene sequence: CDR1 SGHVS, CDR2 FNYEAQ. This CDR3 reads CASSLEAVHNEQFF. Written as DNA, the CDR3 is TGTGCCAGCAGCTTAGAAGCGGTTCACAATGAGCAGTTCTTC.

This clone was seen once. The V gene is TRBV4-1, the J gene TRBJ2-7; 11 bases line up with TRBD2. In germline, CDR1 is MGHRA, CDR2 YSYEKL. The CDR3 is 16 amino acids. Germline trimming cut 2 bases from V and 2 bases from J; bases unmatched to any gene: 5. The CDR3 spells CASSQFSGGVTYEQYF. The CDR3 region has the DNA TGCGCCAGCAGCCAATTTAGCGGGGGGGTAACCTACGAGCAGTACTTC.

The V and J genes are TRBV19 and TRBJ2-5, with 8 positions matching TRBD2. This CDR3 comprises 16 residues. Per germline, CDR1 LNHDA and CDR2 SQIVND (reference sequence). J lost 5 bases, V lost 0 bases, and 8 bases had no gene match. The CDR3 DNA follows: TGTGCCAGTAGTATAGATCATCGGGGGGGGCGTGAGACCCAGTACTTC. Translation gives CASSIDHRGGRETQYF.

This sequence joins TRBV5-4 and TRBJ2-1; the D gene is possibly TRBD2 (6 bases). The CDR3 consists of 18 residues. The V end lost 6 bases, the J end lost 2 bases, and 24 bases lay between the germline ends. Per germline, CDR1 SGHNT and CDR2 YYREEE (reference sequence). For the CDR3, the DNA is TGTGCCAGCACCCCCCTAGTGGGTATCGGGGGTCCCTACAATGAGCAGTTCTTC. Translating gives CASTPLVGIGGPYNEQFF.

The chain carries TRBV30 and TRBJ2-7; maybe TRBD1 (5 bases). Trimming removed 1 base at V and 2 bases at J, with 15 bases between. Germline values: CDR1 GTSNPN, CDR2 SVGIG (reference sequence). The CDR3 extends over 15 amino acids. The CDR3 protein is CAWSDGEVGPYEQYF. The DNA of the CDR3 is TGTGCCTGGAGTGATGGAGAGGTGGGGCCCTACGAGCAGTACTTC.

The gene calls are TRBV28 and TRBJ2-3; 13 nucleotides align to TRBD2. There are 20 residues in the CDR3. J gave up 0 bases and V 6 bases, and 15 bases lay outside the gene matches. Per germline, CDR1 MDHEN and CDR2 SYDVKM. In nucleotides, the CDR3 is TGTGCCAGCAGCCTATTCGTGGCGTGGACTAGCGGGAGCAGCACAGATACGCAGTATTTT. Its protein product is CASSLFVAWTSGSSTDTQYF.

The rearrangement joins TRBV28 to TRBJ2-3, with D possibly being TRBD2 (5 bases). This CDR3 comprises 17 residues. V shed 5 bases and J shed 0 bases, with 18 bases lying between them. Germline V gene data show CDR1 as MDHEN and CDR2 as SYDVKM. The CDR3 is CASSKQQGSSSTDTQYF. CDR3 DNA sequence: TGTGCCAGCAGTAAACAACAAGGGAGCTCTAGCACAGATACGCAGTATTTT.

CDR3 coding DNA: TGTGCCAGCAGTGATGTAGGGGTGACCTCCTACGAGCAGTACTTC. It codes for CASSDVGVTSYEQYF. J is TRBJ2-5 and V is TRBV2, with TRBD1 as a possible D gene (5 bases). Matching the DNA end better, TRBJ2-7 makes the J call doubtful. Germline CDR1 reads SNHLY; CDR2 reads FYNNEI. This CDR3 spans 15 amino acids.

The V and J genes are TRBV30 and TRBJ2-1, with TRBD2 as a possible D gene (5 bases). The CDR3 covers 15 residues. Germline CDR1 is GTSNPN and CDR2 is SVGIG (reference sequence). V shed 2 bases and J shed 9 bases, with 20 bases lying between them. The CDR3 loop is CAWSPTSSFFTEQFF. In DNA, the CDR3 is TGTGCCTGGAGTCCTACTAGTTCATTCTTCACTGAGCAGTTCTTC.

This chain uses TRBV10-1 with TRBJ1-2; no reliable D call. The CDR3 runs to 13 residues. Deletions cut 6 bases from V and 1 base from J, with 9 bases between. Per the germline V gene, CDR1 is WNHNN and CDR2 is SYGVQD (reference sequence). The CDR3 is CASSATGNYGYTF. The CDR3 DNA is TGCGCCAGCAGCGCGACGGGTAACTATGGCTACACCTTC.

This clone was counted a few times. The chain joins TRBV4-1 to TRBJ1-4; D possibly corresponds to TRBD1 (5 bases). Germline CDR1 reads MGHRA; CDR2 reads YSYEKL. V lost 1 base to trimming and J lost 7 bases, with 13 bases between them. CDR3 size: 15 residues. The CDR3: CASSQVLTVTEKLFF. Written as DNA, the CDR3 is TGCGCCAGCAGCCAAGTCCTGACAGTCACTGAAAAACTGTTTTTT.

V usage is TRBV18 and J usage is TRBJ2-3, with D tentatively TRBD2 (7 bases). CDR3 length: 15 amino acids. Germline V lookup: CDR1 KGHSH, CDR2 LQKENI. V gave up 2 bases and J gave up 3 bases, with 12 bases separating them. The CDR3 DNA sequence: TGTGCCAGCTCACCAACCGGGGGGCTAACAGATACGCAGTATTTT. It yields the protein CASSPTGGLTDTQYF.

This clone came up once. The chain combines TRBV2 with TRBJ1-1; weak D call: TRBD1 (5 bases). The V end was cut by 10 bases, the J end by 6 bases, with 15 bases between. Germline V gene data show CDR1 as SNHLY and CDR2 as FYNNEI. CDR3 length equals 12 residues. As DNA, the CDR3 is TGTGCCACAGCTGGCCCGGGGGCTGAAGCTTTCTTT. Translated: CATAGPGAEAFF. Full variable domain (outside the CDR3, taken from reference TRBV2 and TRBJ1-1): EPEVTQTPSHQVTQMGQEVILRCVPISNHLYFYWYRQILGQKVEFLVSFYNNEISEKSEIFDDQFSVERPDGSNFTLKIRSTKLEDSAMYFCATAGPGAEAFFGQGTRLTVV.

This clone was seen only a few times. The V gene is TRBV28, the J gene TRBJ2-7, with TRBD1 matching over 9 bases. This CDR3 region has 14 residues. Germline trimming cut 6 bases from V and 2 bases from J; bases unmatched to any gene: 5. Germline V gives CDR1 MDHEN, CDR2 SYDVKM. The CDR3 region has the DNA TGTGCCAGCAGACGGAGGACAGGGGCCTACGAGCAGTACTTC. Translation: CASRRRTGAYEQYF.

J is TRBJ1-1 and V is TRBV5-1; D is undetermined. This CDR3 has 11 amino acids. The V and J ends lost 4 bases and 7 bases respectively, with 8 bases between them. In germline, CDR1 is SGHRS, CDR2 YFSETQ. CDR3 sequence: CASSDYSEAFF. The DNA of the CDR3 is TGCGCCAGCAGCGACTACAGTGAAGCTTTCTTT.

This chain joins TRBV7-3 and TRBJ2-5; the D gene is possibly TRBD1 (5 bases). The CDR3 is 14 residues long. The V and J ends lost 0 bases and 2 bases respectively, with 7 bases between them. Germline V gene lookup returns CDR1 SGHTA and CDR2 FQGTGA. For the CDR3, the DNA is TGTGCCAGCAGCTTAACGCCAGGGCAAGAGACCCAGTACTTC. Protein sequence: CASSLTPGQETQYF.

The chain carries TRBV25-1 and TRBJ2-5; TRBD1 agrees at 7 bases. V was clipped by 10 bases and J by 4 bases; unmatched bases: 15. This CDR3 spans 15 amino acids. Germline-derived CDR1 and CDR2 are MGHDK and SYGVNS. The chain's CDR3 is CATRPLDRDRETQYF. CDR3 nucleotide sequence: TGTGCCACCAGGCCGCTTGACAGGGACCGAGAGACCCAGTACTTC. Variable domain in full (rest from reference TRBV25-1 and TRBJ2-5): EADIYQTPRYLVIGTGKKITLECSQTMGHDKMYWYQQDPGMELHLIHYSYGVNSTEKGDLSSESTVSRIRTEHFPLTLESARPSHTSQYLCATRPLDRDRETQYFGPGTRLLVL.